The 9 T cell receptor beta chains below come from one sample, sequenced in a study of OX40 agonist ivuxolimab in advanced cancers. TCRdb keeps only in-frame clones here, not all; method: immunoSEQ multiplex PCR. The table has roughly 60,000 clones, around 86% seen once. The sample here was CD4+ or CD8+ T cells sorted from blood, taken in a trial of the OX40 agonist ivuxolimab. The receptors were gathered from an adult with an advanced solid tumor such as melanoma, head and neck, liver or kidney cancer.

V usage is TRBV7-6 and J usage is TRBJ2-3; D perhaps matches TRBD1 (6 bases). CDR3 length equals 17 residues. The germline V gene encodes CDR1 SGHVS and CDR2 FNYEAQ. Trimming shortened V by 4 bases and J by 4 bases, and 21 bases separated the two germline ends. The DNA of the CDR3 is TGTGCCAGCAGCTCCCCCCCCCACCAGGGGATAGCAGATACGCAGTATTTT. Its protein is CASSSPPHQGIADTQYF. Supplemented by reference TRBV7-6 and TRBJ2-3, the full variable domain reads GAGVSQSPRYKVTKRGQDVALRCDPISGHVSLYWYRQALGQGPEFLTYFNYEAQQDKSGLPNDRFSAERPEGSISTLTIQRTEQRDSAMYRCASSSPPHQGIADTQYFGPGTRLTVL.

The CDR3 region has the DNA TGTGCCAGCAGCCTGCCGACTAGCGGGGGGCCCCACTACAATGAGCAGTTCTTC. Translating gives CASSLPTSGGPHYNEQFF. The J gene is TRBJ2-1, the V gene TRBV27; TRBD2 agrees at 13 bases. The junction had 11 bases not matched to a gene; V was cut back by 6 bases and J by 3 bases. Germline V gives CDR1 MNHEY, CDR2 SMNVEV (reference sequence). This CDR3 region has 18 residues.

The V and J genes are TRBV13 and TRBJ1-1; D is ambiguous. From germline, CDR1 is PRHDT and CDR2 FYEKMQ (reference sequence). The CDR3 is made up of 14 amino acids. The ends were cut back, 2 bases at V and 5 bases at J, with 12 bases in the middle. The CDR3 loop is CASSLTGIVTEAFF. Written as DNA, the CDR3 is TGTGCCAGCAGCTTAACGGGAATCGTGACTGAAGCTTTCTTT.

A single count supports this clone. The V gene is TRBV2, the J gene TRBJ1-1, with TRBD1 matching 9 bases. The V and J ends lost 4 bases and 1 base, in that order; junction bases with no gene match: 10. Germline-derived CDR1 and CDR2 are SNHLY and FYNNEI. The CDR3 loop spans 17 amino acids. CDR3 residues: CASSGIRQGVPNTEAFF. As DNA, the CDR3 is TGTGCCAGCAGTGGGATCAGACAGGGGGTCCCGAACACTGAAGCTTTCTTT.

This clone occurred once. The gene calls are TRBV2 and TRBJ2-4; 7 bases agree with TRBD2. This CDR3 comprises 15 residues. Per the germline V gene, CDR1 is SNHLY and CDR2 is FYNNEI. Losses at the gene ends were 3 bases for V and 1 base for J; bases not matched to a gene: 3. CDR3 sequence: CASSDISGAKNIQYF. CDR3 coding DNA: TGTGCCAGCAGTGATATTAGCGGGGCCAAAAACATTCAGTACTTC.

The DNA of the CDR3 is TGTGCCTGGAGTGTATCCCCGACCGGCGAGCAGTACTTC. Residues: CAWSVSPTGEQYF. The V gene is TRBV30, the J gene TRBJ2-7, with D unresolved. The V gene's germline CDR1 is GTSNPN and CDR2 SVGIG (reference sequence). The CDR3 runs to 13 residues. V was clipped by 0 bases and J by 6 bases, with 12 bases between them.

The chain links TRBV30 to TRBJ1-1, with D tentatively TRBD1 (5 bases). CDR1 is GTSNPN and CDR2 is SVGIG in the germline V gene (reference sequence). The CDR3 consists of 13 residues. The V and J ends lost 5 bases and 2 bases respectively, with 12 bases between them. The DNA for the CDR3 is TGTGCCTGGGACAGTGGATACAACACTGAAGCTTTCTTT. The encoded protein is CAWDSGYNTEAFF.

The V call is TRBV7-8, the J call TRBJ2-7, with 12 bases identical to TRBD2. The CDR3 consists of 15 residues. After removal of 4 bases from V and 2 bases from J, the junction contained 3 bases not matched to a gene. Germline values: CDR1 SGHVS, CDR2 FQNEAQ. The CDR3 DNA is TGTGCCAGCAGCTATGGACTAGCGGGGACCTACGAGCAGTACTTC. Translated, it gives CASSYGLAGTYEQYF.

The chain uses TRBV5-8 and TRBJ1-4; D gene uncertain. CDR3 length equals 15 residues. V dropped 2 bases and J dropped 5 bases, with 13 bases sitting between them. Germline CDR1 SGHTS, CDR2 YDEGEE. CDR3 nucleotide sequence: TGTGCCAGCAGCTTAGGAGGGCGGTGGAATGAAAAACTGTTTTTT. This translates into CASSLGGRWNEKLFF.